Listed below are T cell receptor beta chains from one sample, sequenced in a study of blood T cell repertoires in COVID-19. Method: immunoSEQ multiplex PCR; TCRdb's copy keeps in-frame clones and lacks some. The sample contains 150,000 to 200,000 clones, about nine tenths of which appear only once. Sequenced: peripheral blood. The receptor source for this set is a man aged 18 to 29 who had recovered from COVID-19. The CDR3 runs from the conserved cysteine through the conserved F or W. The order of the fields is D gene, CDR3 length, clone size, J gene, V gene, CDR3 protein, CDR3 DNA. The D gene is left open where the match is weak. Clone size is not always given. Where it is, it says once, few, many or a class for expanded clones.

D gene: TRBD2; CDR3 length: 16; clone size: -; J gene: TRBJ2-7; V gene: TRBV7-2; CDR3 protein: CASSAPAGGPSYEQYF; CDR3 DNA: TGTGCCAGCAGCGCCCCAGCGGGAGGGCCTTCCTACGAGCAGTACTTC
D gene: TRBD1; CDR3 length: 14; clone size: -; J gene: TRBJ1-2; V gene: TRBV6-5; CDR3 protein: CASWKDRGNYGYTF; CDR3 DNA: TGTGCCAGCTGGAAGGACAGGGGTAACTATGGCTACACCTTC
D gene: -; CDR3 length: 14; clone size: few; J gene: TRBJ1-6; V gene: TRBV7-2; CDR3 protein: CASSLSSYNSPLHF; CDR3 DNA: TGTGCCAGCTCCCTGAGCTCCTATAATTCACCCCTCCACTTT
D gene: -; CDR3 length: 16; clone size: -; J gene: TRBJ2-1; V gene: TRBV30; CDR3 protein: CAWSVRLEGSYNEQFF; CDR3 DNA: TGTGCCTGGAGTGTCCGACTGGAGGGCTCCTACAATGAGCAGTTCTTC
D gene: -; CDR3 length: 16; clone size: once; J gene: TRBJ2-1; V gene: TRBV27; CDR3 protein: CASSFRYASSYNEQFF; CDR3 DNA: TGTGCCAGCAGTTTCCGCTACGCGAGCTCCTACAATGAGCAGTTCTTC
D gene: TRBD1; CDR3 length: 14; clone size: -; J gene: TRBJ1-1; V gene: TRBV6-5; CDR3 protein: CASSYSGQGSEAFF; CDR3 DNA: TGTGCCAGCAGTTACTCGGGACAGGGGAGTGAAGCTTTCTTT
D gene: -; CDR3 length: 12; clone size: -; J gene: TRBJ2-1; V gene: TRBV28; CDR3 protein: CASSLPPGEQFF; CDR3 DNA: TGTGCCAGCAGTTTGCCCCCAGGAGAGCAGTTCTTC
D gene: -; CDR3 length: 15; clone size: -; J gene: TRBJ2-2; V gene: TRBV5-4; CDR3 protein: CASSLPGGNTGELFF; CDR3 DNA: TGTGCCAGCAGCCTGCCTGGCGGGAACACCGGGGAGCTGTTTTTT
D gene: -; CDR3 length: 15; clone size: -; J gene: TRBJ1-2; V gene: TRBV6-2/TRBV6-3; CDR3 protein: CASSYSRRADYGYTF; CDR3 DNA: TGTGCCAGCAGTTACTCGCGCAGGGCGGACTATGGCTACACCTTC
D gene: -; CDR3 length: 11; clone size: few; J gene: TRBJ2-1; V gene: TRBV7-9; CDR3 protein: CASSSANEQFF; CDR3 DNA: TGTGCCAGCAGCAGTGCGAATGAGCAGTTCTTC
D gene: TRBD1; CDR3 length: 16; clone size: -; J gene: TRBJ1-3; V gene: TRBV30; CDR3 protein: CAWSAPTGAYGNTIYF; CDR3 DNA: TGTGCCTGGAGTGCCCCGACAGGGGCATATGGAAACACCATATATTTT
D gene: TRBD2; CDR3 length: 17; clone size: -; J gene: TRBJ2-5; V gene: TRBV10-3; CDR3 protein: CAISESGGSGYQETQYF; CDR3 DNA: TGTGCCATCAGTGAGTCGGGAGGGAGCGGGTACCAAGAGACCCAGTACTTC
D gene: -; CDR3 length: 14; clone size: -; J gene: TRBJ2-7; V gene: TRBV5-1; CDR3 protein: CASSLTGKNYEQYF; CDR3 DNA: TGCGCCAGCAGCTTGACAGGGAAGAACTACGAGCAGTACTTC
D gene: -; CDR3 length: 12; clone size: -; J gene: TRBJ2-1; V gene: TRBV25-1; CDR3 protein: CASSGGTHPGFF; CDR3 DNA: TGTGCCAGCAGTGGGGGGACTCACCCAGGATTCTTC
D gene: -; CDR3 length: 15; clone size: -; J gene: TRBJ2-7; V gene: TRBV7-9; CDR3 protein: CASSPRDGGVYEQYF; CDR3 DNA: TGTGCCAGCAGCCCCCGAGATGGCGGGGTCTACGAGCAGTACTTC
D gene: TRBD1; CDR3 length: 13; clone size: once; J gene: TRBJ1-3; V gene: TRBV28; CDR3 protein: CAGATGVGNTIYF; CDR3 DNA: TGTGCCGGAGCGACAGGGGTTGGAAACACCATATATTTT
D gene: -; CDR3 length: 13; clone size: -; J gene: TRBJ1-1; V gene: TRBV9; CDR3 protein: CASSVDGYTEAFF; CDR3 DNA: TGTGCCAGCAGCGTAGACGGGTACACTGAAGCTTTCTTT
D gene: TRBD2; CDR3 length: 13; clone size: -; J gene: TRBJ2-1; V gene: TRBV24-1; CDR3 protein: CATSDRTSSEQFF; CDR3 DNA: TGTGCCACCAGTGACCGGACTAGCAGTGAGCAGTTCTTC
D gene: -; CDR3 length: 15; clone size: -; J gene: TRBJ2-1; V gene: TRBV12-5; CDR3 protein: CASGFGRGLPYEQFF; CDR3 DNA: TGTGCTAGTGGTTTTGGCAGGGGCCTACCCTATGAGCAGTTCTTC
D gene: -; CDR3 length: 12; clone size: -; J gene: TRBJ1-1; V gene: TRBV29-1; CDR3 protein: CSWRALNTEAFF; CDR3 DNA: TGCAGCTGGAGGGCCTTGAACACTGAAGCTTTCTTT
D gene: -; CDR3 length: 15; clone size: few; J gene: TRBJ1-6; V gene: TRBV27; CDR3 protein: CASSRSPDRNSPLHF; CDR3 DNA: TGTGCCAGCAGTCGAAGCCCGGACAGAAATTCACCCCTCCACTTT
D gene: TRBD2; CDR3 length: 14; clone size: -; J gene: TRBJ2-1; V gene: TRBV2; CDR3 protein: CASNGLAGAYEQFF; CDR3 DNA: TGTGCCAGCAATGGACTAGCGGGAGCCTATGAGCAGTTCTTC
D gene: -; CDR3 length: 15; clone size: -; J gene: TRBJ2-1; V gene: TRBV18; CDR3 protein: CASSPLAASYNEQFF; CDR3 DNA: TGTGCCAGCTCACCCTTAGCGGCCTCCTACAATGAGCAGTTCTTC
D gene: TRBD2; CDR3 length: 17; clone size: -; J gene: TRBJ2-1; V gene: TRBV7-6; CDR3 protein: CASSFGTSGNPWNEQFF; CDR3 DNA: TGTGCCAGCAGCTTCGGGACTAGCGGGAACCCTTGGAATGAGCAGTTCTTC
D gene: TRBD1; CDR3 length: 15; clone size: -; J gene: TRBJ2-7; V gene: TRBV5-1; CDR3 protein: CASSLRDRGTYEQYF; CDR3 DNA: TGCGCCAGCAGCCTTCGTGACAGGGGGACCTACGAGCAGTACTTC
D gene: -; CDR3 length: 16; clone size: -; J gene: TRBJ2-6; V gene: TRBV7-8; CDR3 protein: CASRGPISSGANVLTF; CDR3 DNA: TGTGCCAGCAGGGGCCCTATAAGCTCTGGGGCCAACGTCCTGACTTTC
D gene: TRBD1; CDR3 length: 16; clone size: -; J gene: TRBJ2-3; V gene: TRBV24-1; CDR3 protein: CATSDADRVSTDTQYF; CDR3 DNA: TGTGCCACCAGTGACGCGGACAGGGTATCCACAGATACGCAGTATTTT
D gene: TRBD2; CDR3 length: 17; clone size: -; J gene: TRBJ2-2; V gene: TRBV29-1; CDR3 protein: CSVVPGLAGGGTGELFF; CDR3 DNA: TGCAGCGTTGTCCCGGGACTAGCGGGAGGGGGCACCGGGGAGCTGTTTTTT
D gene: -; CDR3 length: 15; clone size: -; J gene: TRBJ2-1; V gene: TRBV2; CDR3 protein: CASSEGLGQRNEQFF; CDR3 DNA: TGTGCCAGCAGTGAAGGGTTAGGACAGCGGAATGAGCAGTTCTTC
D gene: -; CDR3 length: 15; clone size: -; J gene: TRBJ2-6; V gene: TRBV5-1; CDR3 protein: CASQVSFSGANVLTF; CDR3 DNA: TGCGCCAGCCAGGTCTCGTTCTCTGGGGCCAACGTCCTGACTTTC
D gene: -; CDR3 length: 13; clone size: -; J gene: TRBJ1-2; V gene: TRBV21-1; CDR3 protein: CAGEVLTINGYTF; CDR3 DNA: TGTGCCGGTGAGGTATTAACGATAAATGGCTACACCTTC
D gene: TRBD2; CDR3 length: 14; clone size: -; J gene: TRBJ2-7; V gene: TRBV9; CDR3 protein: CASSVGGRVDEQYF; CDR3 DNA: TGTGCCAGCAGCGTAGGCGGGAGGGTCGACGAGCAGTACTTC
D gene: TRBD1; CDR3 length: 17; clone size: once; J gene: TRBJ2-5; V gene: TRBV12-5; CDR3 protein: CASGLGHRGVGQETQYF; CDR3 DNA: TGTGCTAGTGGTTTGGGACACAGGGGGGTCGGGCAAGAGACCCAGTACTTC
D gene: -; CDR3 length: 13; clone size: -; J gene: TRBJ2-7; V gene: TRBV5-4; CDR3 protein: CASSNRKNYEQYF; CDR3 DNA: TGTGCCAGCTCGAACAGGAAGAACTACGAGCAGTACTTC
D gene: TRBD1; CDR3 length: 15; clone size: -; J gene: TRBJ2-2; V gene: TRBV19; CDR3 protein: CASSSLDRDTGELFF; CDR3 DNA: TGTGCCAGTAGTTCCCTAGACAGGGACACCGGGGAGCTGTTTTTT
D gene: TRBD2; CDR3 length: 15; clone size: -; J gene: TRBJ2-7; V gene: TRBV6-5; CDR3 protein: CASSAPGRASYEQYF; CDR3 DNA: TGTGCCAGCAGCGCGCCAGGGAGGGCCTCCTACGAGCAGTACTTC
D gene: -; CDR3 length: 14; clone size: -; J gene: TRBJ2-7; V gene: TRBV28; CDR3 protein: CASSVRRPSGEQYF; CDR3 DNA: TGTGCCAGCAGTGTTAGGAGACCTTCGGGCGAGCAGTACTTC
D gene: -; CDR3 length: 14; clone size: -; J gene: TRBJ2-5; V gene: TRBV7-2; CDR3 protein: CASSLGVKGETQYF; CDR3 DNA: TGTGCCAGCAGCTTAGGGGTCAAGGGGGAGACCCAGTACTTC
D gene: TRBD2; CDR3 length: 15; clone size: -; J gene: TRBJ2-1; V gene: TRBV5-5; CDR3 protein: CASRALAGSYNEQFF; CDR3 DNA: TGTGCCAGCAGGGCGCTAGCGGGATCCTACAATGAGCAGTTCTTC
D gene: -; CDR3 length: 13; clone size: -; J gene: TRBJ2-5; V gene: TRBV10-2; CDR3 protein: CASRGVPEETQYF; CDR3 DNA: TGCGCCAGCAGGGGCGTACCGGAAGAGACCCAGTACTTC
D gene: TRBD1; CDR3 length: 15; clone size: -; J gene: TRBJ2-2; V gene: TRBV11-3; CDR3 protein: CASSRDRGQTGELFF; CDR3 DNA: TGTGCCAGCAGCCGGGACAGGGGGCAAACCGGGGAGCTGTTTTTT
D gene: -; CDR3 length: 17; clone size: -; J gene: TRBJ2-2; V gene: TRBV9; CDR3 protein: CASSVAVRQTNTGELFF; CDR3 DNA: TGTGCCAGCAGCGTAGCGGTCCGGCAGACAAACACCGGGGAGCTGTTTTTT
D gene: TRBD1; CDR3 length: 14; clone size: -; J gene: TRBJ1-6; V gene: TRBV6-5; CDR3 protein: CASTIRTGGSPLHF; CDR3 DNA: TGTGCCAGCACCATTAGGACAGGAGGTTCACCCCTCCACTTT
D gene: -; CDR3 length: 13; clone size: -; J gene: TRBJ2-1; V gene: TRBV7-2; CDR3 protein: CASSFDYYNEQFF; CDR3 DNA: TGTGCCAGCAGCTTCGACTACTACAATGAGCAGTTCTTC
D gene: TRBD2; CDR3 length: 15; clone size: -; J gene: TRBJ2-3; V gene: TRBV19; CDR3 protein: CASSIAGGSTDTQYF; CDR3 DNA: TGTGCCAGTAGTATAGCGGGAGGGAGCACAGATACGCAGTATTTT
D gene: TRBD2; CDR3 length: 17; clone size: -; J gene: TRBJ2-3; V gene: TRBV9; CDR3 protein: CASAPGRTAGEEDTQYF; CDR3 DNA: TGTGCCTCCGCCCCGGGGCGAACAGCGGGAGAAGAGGATACGCAGTATTTT
D gene: TRBD1; CDR3 length: 14; clone size: -; J gene: TRBJ1-5; V gene: TRBV5-5; CDR3 protein: CASSSVTGNQPQHF; CDR3 DNA: TGTGCCAGCAGCTCGGTGACAGGGAATCAGCCCCAGCATTTT
D gene: TRBD2; CDR3 length: 14; clone size: -; J gene: TRBJ2-5; V gene: TRBV5-6; CDR3 protein: CASSTGTTQETQYF; CDR3 DNA: TGTGCCAGCAGTACCGGGACTACCCAAGAGACCCAGTACTTC
D gene: -; CDR3 length: 15; clone size: -; J gene: TRBJ1-6; V gene: TRBV7-2; CDR3 protein: CASSLEWGPGSPLHF; CDR3 DNA: TGTGCCAGCAGCTTAGAGTGGGGGCCGGGTTCACCCCTCCACTTT
D gene: -; CDR3 length: 17; clone size: -; J gene: TRBJ2-1; V gene: TRBV24-1; CDR3 protein: CATSDLQSGERYNEQFF; CDR3 DNA: TGTGCCACCAGTGATTTGCAGTCCGGGGAAAGATACAATGAGCAGTTCTTC
D gene: -; CDR3 length: 14; clone size: -; J gene: TRBJ2-7; V gene: TRBV5-1; CDR3 protein: CASSLAGSSYEQYF; CDR3 DNA: TGCGCCAGCAGCTTGGCCGGGAGTTCCTACGAGCAGTACTTC
D gene: -; CDR3 length: 14; clone size: once; J gene: TRBJ2-1; V gene: TRBV10-2; CDR3 protein: CASSGPQVGVEQFF; CDR3 DNA: TGCGCCAGCAGTGGCCCCCAGGTCGGCGTGGAGCAGTTCTTC
D gene: TRBD1; CDR3 length: 13; clone size: few; J gene: TRBJ1-5; V gene: TRBV29-1; CDR3 protein: CSVSPGQNQPQHF; CDR3 DNA: TGCAGCGTTTCTCCGGGACAGAATCAGCCCCAGCATTTT
D gene: TRBD2; CDR3 length: 14; clone size: -; J gene: TRBJ2-7; V gene: TRBV27; CDR3 protein: CASSAGGATYEQYF; CDR3 DNA: TGTGCCAGCAGTGCGGGAGGGGCAACCTACGAGCAGTACTTC
D gene: TRBD2; CDR3 length: 15; clone size: -; J gene: TRBJ2-1; V gene: TRBV10-3; CDR3 protein: CAISESQRETYEQFF; CDR3 DNA: TGTGCCATCAGTGAGTCACAGCGGGAGACCTATGAGCAGTTCTTC
D gene: TRBD2; CDR3 length: 15; clone size: -; J gene: TRBJ2-1; V gene: TRBV18; CDR3 protein: CASSPVAGGRNEQFF; CDR3 DNA: TGTGCCAGCTCACCGGTAGCGGGAGGTAGGAATGAGCAGTTCTTC
D gene: TRBD1; CDR3 length: 15; clone size: -; J gene: TRBJ1-6; V gene: TRBV5-1; CDR3 protein: CASSTGQGFNSPLHF; CDR3 DNA: TGCGCCAGCAGCACTGGACAGGGGTTCAATTCACCCCTCCACTTT
D gene: -; CDR3 length: 13; clone size: -; J gene: TRBJ1-5; V gene: TRBV12-3/TRBV12-4; CDR3 protein: CASSFLGTEPQHF; CDR3 DNA: TGTGCCAGCAGTTTTCTGGGCACCGAGCCCCAGCATTTT